What follows are 9 T cell receptor beta chains derived from one specimen sequenced in a study of beta chain features in type 1 diabetes. The isolated RNA, all of it, was reverse transcribed, so expressed TCRB transcripts were what got sequenced. The assay was immunoSEQ multiplex PCR, and TCRdb's table has in-frame clones only and misses some. Among 900,000 or so clones, about a sixth were seen once, and the ten largest hold 0.023%. Sequencing used naive CD4+ T cells from blood. The source is a woman between 18 and 30 years old in good health.

The gene calls are TRBV29-1 and TRBJ1-5; perhaps TRBD1 as D (5 bases). Germline V gene data show CDR1 as SQVTM and CDR2 as ANQGSEA. This CDR3 is 13 amino acids long. V shed 0 bases and J shed 4 bases, with 7 bases lying between them. The CDR3 protein is CSVEEGGNQPQHF. In DNA form, the CDR3 reads TGCAGCGTTGAAGAGGGGGGAAATCAGCCCCAGCATTTT.

This chain links TRBV27 with TRBJ1-4; D uncertain. Germline V gene lookup returns CDR1 MNHEY and CDR2 SMNVEV (reference sequence). The CDR3 runs to 13 residues. V gave up 7 bases and J gave up 1 base, with 7 bases separating them. The CDR3 DNA follows: TGTGCCAGCACCTCAGGAACTAATGAAAAACTGTTTTTT. This gives the protein CASTSGTNEKLFF.

The J gene is TRBJ2-1, the V gene TRBV27; D possibly matches TRBD1 or TRBD2 (5 bases each). V was pared by 4 bases and J by 9 bases, with 19 bases between. From germline, CDR1 is MNHEY and CDR2 SMNVEV (reference sequence). The CDR3 is 15 amino acids. CDR3 sequence: CASSYRPGTLGEQFF. CDR3 DNA sequence: TGTGCCAGCAGTTACCGACCCGGGACGCTCGGTGAGCAGTTCTTC.

The V call is TRBV7-8, the J call TRBJ2-7, with 10 bases that match TRBD2. Germline-derived CDR1 and CDR2 are SGHVS and FQNEAQ. CDR3 length equals 15 residues. The junction had 5 bases not matched to a gene; V was cut back by 2 bases and J by 4 bases. As DNA, the CDR3 is TGTGCCAGCAGCTTACTAGCGGGAGAATTGTACGAGCAGTACTTC. Amino acids: CASSLLAGELYEQYF.

The rearrangement uses TRBV5-4 and TRBJ1-5; D unresolved. Trimming removed 2 bases from V and 4 bases from J, with 10 bases in between. The germline V gene has CDR1 SGHNT and CDR2 YYREEE (reference sequence). The CDR3 covers 14 residues. DNA for the CDR3: TGTGCCAGCAGCTTAATGGGCGGTAATCAGCCCCAGCATTTT. Translation: CASSLMGGNQPQHF.

This clone was observed a handful of times. The chain recombines TRBV5-1 with TRBJ2-2, with 11 bases matching TRBD2. The CDR3 runs 16 residues. Trimming cost V 3 bases and J 5 bases; bases outside gene matches: 6. From germline, CDR1 is SGHRS and CDR2 YFSETQ. CDR3 DNA: TGCGCCAGCAGCTCAAGACTAGCGGGACAAACCGGGGAGCTGTTTTTT. This gives the protein CASSSRLAGQTGELFF.

The sample holds a few counts of this clone. This chain connects TRBV5-1 to TRBJ1-1, with 9 bases that match TRBD1. Germline lookup yields CDR1 SGHRS and CDR2 YFSETQ. The CDR3 covers 15 residues. V trimming: 1 base; J trimming: 1 base; junction bases outside the gene matches: 2. The CDR3 DNA reads TGCGCCAGCAGCTTGAGGGGACAGGGGAACACTGAAGCTTTCTTT. It encodes CASSLRGQGNTEAFF. The complete variable domain, with remaining parts taken from reference TRBV5-1 and TRBJ1-1, reads KAGVTQTPRYLIKTRGQQVTLSCSPISGHRSVSWYQQTPGQGLQFLFEYFSETQRNKGNFPGRFSGRQFSNSRSEMNVSTLELGDSALYLCASSLRGQGNTEAFFGQGTRLTVV.

This clone appeared a few times. V usage is TRBV19 and J usage is TRBJ1-5; D unresolved. V was pared by 5 bases and J by 4 bases, with 15 bases between. Germline-derived CDR1 and CDR2 are LNHDA and SQIVND (reference sequence). The CDR3 runs to 15 residues. This chain's CDR3 is CASSPGDLVNQPQHF. The CDR3 bases are TGTGCCAGTAGTCCTGGTGACTTGGTAAATCAGCCCCAGCATTTT.

This rearrangement joins TRBV7-8 to TRBJ2-5, with TRBD2 identical over 9 bases. The V and J ends lost 7 bases and 5 bases, in that order; junction bases with no gene match: 11. CDR1 is SGHVS, CDR2 FQNEAQ, per germline. The CDR3 spans 15 residues. CDR3 sequence: CASTLGTSTRETQYF. In DNA, the CDR3 is TGTGCCAGCACCCTCGGGACTAGCACGCGGGAGACCCAGTACTTC.